These T cell receptor beta chains were read from a single sample in a study of memory CD4+ T cells and cytomegalovirus serostatus. TCRdb keeps only in-frame clones here, not all; method: immunoSEQ multiplex PCR. This table holds 50,000 to 60,000 clones, under 90% found once. Sequenced sample: memory CD4+ T cells from blood. The receptors originated from an adult in good health and CMV-seronegative. Both conserved end residues are part of each CDR3. The D gene is left open where the match is weak. Some rows have no size entry. The others give once, few or many, or a class for an expanded clone.

J	size	D	V	CDR3	DNA
TRBJ2-7	NA	NA	TRBV19	CASSNPSREYSYEQYF	TGTGCCAGTAGTAATCCGTCGAGGGAATACTCCTACGAGCAGTACTTC
TRBJ1-5	NA	TRBD1	TRBV2	CASDRGRDQPQHF	TGTGCCAGCGACAGGGGTCGGGATCAGCCCCAGCATTTT
TRBJ1-6	NA	NA	TRBV5-1	CASSLEQGSNSPLHF	TGCGCCAGCAGCTTGGAGCAAGGATCTAATTCACCCCTCCACTTT
TRBJ2-1	medium-sized	TRBD2	TRBV30	CAWSVRAGGQLIDEQFF	TGTGCCTGGAGTGTACGTGCGGGGGGGCAACTTATCGATGAGCAGTTCTTC
TRBJ2-7	NA	TRBD1	TRBV2	CASSHRQGYEQYF	TGTGCCAGCAGTCACCGACAGGGATATGAGCAGTACTTC
TRBJ2-7	once	TRBD1	TRBV30	CAWTDRDEQYF	TGTGCCTGGACGGACAGGGACGAGCAGTACTTC
TRBJ1-1	NA	NA	TRBV29-1	CSVVVGLGTEAFF	TGCAGCGTTGTGGTGGGGTTGGGCACTGAAGCTTTCTTT
TRBJ2-7	NA	NA	TRBV6-6	CASSYNKGTDEQYF	TGTGCCAGCAGTTACAATAAGGGGACGGACGAGCAGTACTTC
TRBJ1-2	NA	NA	TRBV15	CATSRDLGAGDYGYTF	TGTGCCACCAGCAGAGATTTAGGGGCGGGGGACTATGGCTACACCTTC
TRBJ2-3	NA	TRBD2	TRBV18	CASSPPRTGGTTDTQYF	TGTGCCAGCTCACCACCGAGAACGGGGGGAACCACAGATACGCAGTATTTT
TRBJ2-3	NA	NA	TRBV5-1	CASSLGLLLADTQYF	TGCGCCAGCAGCTTGGGACTTTTATTGGCAGATACGCAGTATTTT
TRBJ2-7	NA	TRBD2	TRBV5-1	CASSWVAGGLYEQYF	TGCGCCAGCAGCTGGGTAGCGGGGGGGCTCTACGAGCAGTACTTC
TRBJ2-3	NA	TRBD1	TRBV6-1	CATQTGGSDTQYF	TGTGCCACCCAGACAGGGGGATCTGATACGCAGTATTTT
TRBJ1-5	NA	NA	TRBV27	CASSLSGQSNQPQHF	TGTGCCAGCAGTTTATCGGGGCAGAGCAATCAGCCCCAGCATTTT
TRBJ2-1	NA	NA	TRBV4-1	CASSQGQGTTYNEQFF	TGCGCCAGCAGCCAAGGGCAGGGGACAACCTACAATGAGCAGTTCTTC
TRBJ2-5	NA	TRBD2	TRBV7-2	CASSPNRGRAETQYF	TGTGCCAGCAGCCCGAATCGGGGGAGGGCAGAGACCCAGTACTTC
TRBJ2-5	NA	NA	TRBV5-1	CASSRAWQGETQYF	TGCGCCAGCAGCCGTGCTTGGCAGGGAGAGACCCAGTACTTC
TRBJ1-2	NA	TRBD1	TRBV4-3	CASSQDTEGAVGYTF	TGCGCCAGCAGCCAAGATACAGAGGGGGCGGTTGGCTACACCTTC
TRBJ1-6	NA	NA	TRBV27	CASSLGTLSSGSPLHF	TGTGCCAGCAGTTTAGGGACACTAAGCTCAGGTTCACCCCTCCACTTT
TRBJ1-6	NA	TRBD1	TRBV19	CASTQGQGYRLNSPLHF	TGTGCCAGTACCCAGGGACAGGGATATAGGTTGAATTCACCCCTCCACTTT
TRBJ2-1	NA	TRBD2	TRBV5-1	CASSDGTSSWNEQFF	TGCGCCAGCAGCGACGGGACTAGCAGTTGGAATGAGCAGTTCTTC
TRBJ2-2	NA	TRBD2	TRBV2	CASRGGTNTGELFF	TGTGCCAGCCGCGGGGGGACGAACACCGGGGAGCTGTTTTTT
TRBJ2-2	NA	NA	TRBV6-1	CASSAGFSLELFF	TGTGCCAGCAGTGCCGGGTTCTCCTTGGAGCTGTTTTTT
TRBJ1-1	NA	NA	TRBV6-1	CASSDRANTEAFF	TGTGCCAGCAGTGATAGGGCGAACACTGAAGCTTTCTTT
TRBJ1-2	NA	NA	TRBV7-8	CASSLDEAVYGYTF	TGTGCCAGCAGCTTAGACGAGGCGGTCTATGGCTACACCTTC
TRBJ2-1	NA	TRBD2	TRBV28	CASSFQRGGFGNEQFF	TGTGCCAGCAGTTTCCAGCGGGGGGGCTTTGGCAATGAGCAGTTCTTC
TRBJ2-1	NA	TRBD2	TRBV7-3	CASSSGASGGSYNEQFF	TGTGCCAGCAGCTCCGGGGCTAGCGGGGGCTCCTACAATGAGCAGTTCTTC
TRBJ1-6	NA	NA	TRBV4-2	CASSLIPGVNSPLHF	TGTGCCAGCAGCTTGATTCCAGGGGTAAATTCACCCCTCCACTTT
TRBJ2-7	NA	NA	TRBV7-2	CASSHFSYEQYF	TGTGCCAGCAGCCACTTTTCCTACGAGCAGTACTTC
TRBJ2-7	NA	NA	TRBV19	CASSIRRSGLYSYEQYF	TGTGCCAGTAGTATCAGACGTTCGGGACTGTACTCCTACGAGCAGTACTTC
TRBJ1-4	few	NA	TRBV7-9	CASSLGLLKDEKLFF	TGTGCCAGCAGCTTAGGCCTGCTGAAGGATGAAAAACTGTTTTTT
TRBJ1-4	once	NA	TRBV6-1	CASRGPGNEKLFF	TGTGCCAGCAGGGGGCCGGGTAATGAAAAACTGTTTTTT
TRBJ1-1	few	NA	TRBV7-2	CASSLNTNHEAFF	TGTGCCAGCAGCTTAAATACGAACCATGAAGCTTTCTTT
TRBJ1-3	once	NA	TRBV4-2	CASSQTNQPPKNTIYF	TGTGCCAGCAGCCAGACGAACCAGCCTCCTAAAAACACCATATATTTT
TRBJ2-7	once	NA	TRBV28	CASSSTDSASEQYF	TGTGCCAGCAGTTCAACTGATTCTGCGTCCGAGCAGTACTTC
TRBJ1-1	NA	NA	TRBV29-1	CSVEAGQVTEAFF	TGCAGCGTTGAAGCGGGACAAGTAACTGAAGCTTTCTTT
TRBJ2-2	NA	NA	TRBV5-1	CASHPVGGATGELFF	TGCGCCAGCCACCCCGTAGGGGGAGCCACCGGGGAGCTGTTTTTT
TRBJ1-3	NA	NA	TRBV11-1	CASSYPTGNTIYF	TGTGCCAGCAGCTACCCCACTGGAAACACCATATATTTT
TRBJ1-5	NA	NA	TRBV6-5	CASSGRYMEPQHF	TGTGCCAGCAGTGGAAGGTATATGGAGCCCCAGCATTTT
TRBJ2-2	NA	NA	TRBV19	CASFQMNTGELFF	TGTGCCAGTTTCCAGATGAACACCGGGGAGCTGTTTTTT
TRBJ1-1	few	NA	TRBV5-1	CASSLYGVNTEAFF	TGCGCCAGCAGCTTGTACGGAGTGAACACTGAAGCTTTCTTT
TRBJ1-1	NA	NA	TRBV5-4	CASSLSVGTNTEAFF	TGTGCCAGCAGCTTGAGTGTGGGGACGAACACTGAAGCTTTCTTT
TRBJ1-6	NA	TRBD1	TRBV5-4	CASSPNPAGQKNSPLHF	TGTGCCAGCAGCCCAAACCCGGCGGGACAGAAAAATTCACCCCTCCACTTT
TRBJ2-2	NA	NA	TRBV19	CASSRAVNTGELFF	TGTGCCAGTAGTAGAGCAGTAAACACCGGGGAGCTGTTTTTT
TRBJ1-2	NA	NA	TRBV15	CATSTRQAYYGYTF	TGTGCCACCAGCACTAGACAGGCCTACTATGGCTACACCTTC
TRBJ1-2	NA	NA	TRBV10-3	CAISEATGSYGYTF	TGTGCCATCAGTGAGGCGACCGGGAGCTATGGCTACACCTTC
TRBJ1-2	NA	TRBD1	TRBV2	CASTGTGSGYTF	TGTGCCAGCACCGGGACAGGGTCTGGCTACACCTTC
TRBJ2-4	once	NA	TRBV5-8	CASSLDLRKNIQYF	TGTGCCAGCAGCTTGGACCTCCGAAAAAACATTCAGTACTTC
TRBJ2-3	NA	NA	TRBV9	CASSVAPGNTDTQYF	TGTGCCAGCAGCGTAGCACCGGGGAACACAGATACGCAGTATTTT
TRBJ1-2	NA	NA	TRBV4-3	CASSQDSNSRGYTF	TGCGCCAGCAGCCAAGATAGTAACTCGAGGGGCTACACCTTC
TRBJ2-3	NA	TRBD1	TRBV11-2	CASSLPWGQAVVDTQYF	TGTGCCAGCAGCTTACCATGGGGACAGGCCGTTGTGGATACGCAGTATTTT
TRBJ2-1	NA	NA	TRBV7-2	CASSSQTGIEQFF	TGTGCCAGCAGCTCACAAACAGGTATTGAGCAGTTCTTC
TRBJ2-5	NA	NA	TRBV2	CASSEQGPRETQYF	TGTGCCAGCAGTGAACAGGGGCCCCGGGAGACCCAGTACTTC
TRBJ2-3	NA	NA	TRBV11-2	CASSRGRTDTQYF	TGTGCCAGCAGCCGAGGACGTACAGATACGCAGTATTTT
TRBJ2-1	NA	TRBD2	TRBV2	CASSPYLLAGQRGGFF	TGTGCCAGCAGTCCATACCTACTAGCGGGGCAGCGTGGGGGGTTCTTC
TRBJ2-5	NA	NA	TRBV19	CASSTQKKETQYF	TGTGCCAGTAGTACCCAAAAAAAAGAGACCCAGTACTTC
TRBJ1-2	once	NA	TRBV15	CATSRDRIDGYTF	TGTGCCACCAGCAGAGACAGGATAGATGGCTACACCTTC
TRBJ1-1	NA	NA	TRBV13	CASSFEGYTEAFF	TGTGCCAGCAGCTTTGAGGGGTACACTGAAGCTTTCTTT